Included here is one T cell receptor beta chain sequence, with context. No antigen is known for it. This sample was included in a study of cytomegalovirus exposure and HLA in healthy donors. About the research overall: Out of approximately 170 million T cells, an earlier analysis found around 120 million unique TCR beta sequences in total.

Use of 60 Vbeta and 13 Jbeta primers characterized the PCR. Study processing details: A follow-up analysis tallied tens of millions of unique TCR beta chains, some 9.9 million shared. Profiling relied on immunoSEQ multiplex PCR, and the TCRdb table lists in-frame clones only, not all of them. The V and J calls and clone size come from that table; D and trimming were worked out from the DNA. The sample totals about 75,000 clones. The V and J ends lost 4 bases and 4 bases respectively, with 25 bases between them. CDR1 and CDR2 from the germline V gene are LNHDA and SQIVND (reference sequence). The CDR3 is 18 amino acids. Study-level results: With further analysis later on, most CMV-associated TCR beta chains appeared HLA-restricted. Likely technical artifact: a cluster of highly shared sequence variants.

This sequence was found in a middle-aged man in good health and CMV-seronegative. This chain uses TRBV19 with TRBJ1-2, with a tentative D call TRBD1 (6 bases). Sequencing input: PBMCs. In nucleotides, the CDR3 is TGTGCCAGTAGTACCCACCCAACCGGGACAACGGGCCCCTATGGCTACACCTTC. Its translation: CASSTHPTGTTGPYGYTF.